Sequencing of this TCR beta chain was carried out in a study of blood T cell repertoires in COVID-19. Study summary: Material from acute and convalescent COVID-19 was sourced from the United States, Italy and Spain. In each case, the material was cDNA or gDNA derived from T cells, B-cell-depleted T cells, or PBMCs.

One Seattle source followed patients from active infection through their disease course. The authors' processing: How many nucleated cells were present was estimated from reference gene primer amplification. Using immunoSEQ multiplex PCR, the repertoire was profiled, and TCRdb retains in-frame clones only, with some absent. The V and J calls and clone size were taken over from that table, and D and trimming were inferred from the DNA. The table includes hundreds of thousands of clones, 65% to 85% detected once. V was trimmed by 2 bases and J by 4 bases, leaving 15 bases between them. Germline assignment: CDR1 MDHEN and CDR2 SYDVKM. The CDR3 loop spans 16 amino acids. This clone was picked up many times.

The chain links TRBV28 to TRBJ1-5, with D possibly being TRBD1 (6 bases). The source of this sequence is a woman aged 25 to 39 with COVID-19, enrolled during active disease. The material sequenced was peripheral blood. The CDR3 loop is CASSLGMSGENQPQHF. DNA of the CDR3: TGTGCCAGCAGTTTAGGAATGTCAGGGGAAAATCAGCCCCAGCATTTT.